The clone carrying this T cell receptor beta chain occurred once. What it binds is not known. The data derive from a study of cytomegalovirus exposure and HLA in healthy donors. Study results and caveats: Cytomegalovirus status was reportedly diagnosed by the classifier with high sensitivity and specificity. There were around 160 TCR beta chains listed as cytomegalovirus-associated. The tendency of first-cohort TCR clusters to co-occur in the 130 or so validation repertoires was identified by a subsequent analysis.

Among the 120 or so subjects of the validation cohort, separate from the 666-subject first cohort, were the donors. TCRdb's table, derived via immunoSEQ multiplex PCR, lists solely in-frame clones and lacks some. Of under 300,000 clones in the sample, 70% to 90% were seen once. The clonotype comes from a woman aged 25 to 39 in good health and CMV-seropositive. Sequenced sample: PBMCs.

The CDR3 coding sequence is TGTGCCAGCAGTTTATCTATCTCCCCTACTAGCGGGAGGGCTGTCACAGATACGCAGTATTTT. Residues: CASSLSISPTSGRAVTDTQYF. The chain links TRBV27 to TRBJ2-3; TRBD2 aligns across 13 bases. From germline, CDR1 is MNHEY and CDR2 SMNVEV (reference sequence). With V trimmed by 0 bases and J by 2 bases, 14 bases remained unmatched. This CDR3 is built from 21 residues.